This T cell receptor (beta chain) was captured by sequencing in a study of Ad26.COV2.S vaccination and SARS-CoV-2 variants. Study at large: Into the muscle, Ad26.COV2.S was dosed once or twice, 56 days apart.

The treatment denotes: some 19 received Ad26.COV2.S at low or high dose, single or two shots; 5 received placebo; per-sample allocation not given. Collection of samples fell on day 63 after the first vaccine or placebo injection. Study-wide results and caveats: Higher spike-specific TCR breadth was found in vaccine recipients than in placebo recipients.

With regard to this clone: The target antigen is unknown.

Method: immunoSEQ multiplex PCR; TCRdb's copy keeps in-frame clones and lacks some. The repertoire consists of about 390,000 clones, with approximately 91% occurring once and the leading ten covering approximately 3.7%. The input for sequencing was peripheral blood, taken in a trial of Ad26.COV2.S vaccine versus placebo. The TCR originated in a person aged 18-60 years who received the Ad26.COV2.S COVID-19 vaccine or a placebo.

The CDR3 reads CASSHRDRGKKLFF. As DNA, the CDR3 is TGTGCCAGCAGCCACCGGGACAGGGGGAAAAAACTGTTTTTT. The rearrangement joins TRBV5-4 to TRBJ1-4, with 11 bases fitting TRBD1. The CDR3 runs to 14 residues. Trimming at V came to 4 bases and at J to 9 bases, leaving 5 bases not matched to a gene. Looked up from germline, CDR1 is SGHNT and CDR2 is YYREEE (reference sequence). Variable domain in full (rest from reference TRBV5-4 and TRBJ1-4): ETGVTQSPTHLIKTRGQQVTLRCSSQSGHNTVSWYQQALGQGPQFIFQYYREEENGRGNFPPRFSGLQFPNYSSELNVNALELDDSALYLCASSHRDRGKKLFFGSGTQLSVL.